The 24 T cell receptor beta chains below come from one sample, sequenced in a study of CD8 T cells in Susac syndrome. When the RNA was reverse transcribed, random hexamers were used with an input of roughly 0.45 to 1 ug. TCRdb re-called the immunoSEQ multiplex PCR reads with MiXCR, one entry per CDR3 protein. The data contain 90,000 to 150,000 distinct CDR3 sequences, around 90% of them singletons. Sequences were obtained from CD8+ T cells from PBMCs. All receptors derive from a human donor in good health.

This chain connects TRBV14 to TRBJ2-6; D gene uncertain. The CDR3 sequence is 14 residues long. V was trimmed by 6 bases and J by 0 bases, leaving 6 bases between them. Germline CDR1 is SGHDN and CDR2 is FVKESK. The CDR3 loop reads CASSLSSGANVLTF. The CDR3 coding sequence is TGTGCCAGCAGTCTTAGCTCTGGGGCCAACGTCCTGACTTTC.

J is TRBJ2-3 and V is TRBV7-2, with 10 bases fitting TRBD2. Per germline, CDR1 SGHTA and CDR2 FQGNSA. This CDR3 comprises 12 residues. Trimming took 10 bases from V and 4 from J; bases not matched to a gene: 2. The CDR3 region has the DNA TGTGCCACTAGCGGGAGCGCAGATACGCAGTATTTT. It encodes CATSGSADTQYF.

The chain couples TRBV20-1 to TRBJ2-1; possibly TRBD1 for D (5 bases). Germline V gives CDR1 DFQATT, CDR2 SNEGSKA (reference sequence). CDR3 size: 13 residues. V was pared by 5 bases and J by 10 bases, with 18 bases between. DNA of the CDR3: TGCAGTGCTGATGGCAAAGGGGAATACGAGCAGTTCTTC. This codes for CSADGKGEYEQFF.

V is TRBV29-1 and J is TRBJ1-1, with 7 bases lining up with TRBD1. Per germline, CDR1 SQVTM and CDR2 ANQGSEA. The ends lost 6 bases at V and 10 bases at J; junction bases unmatched: 17. CDR3 length: 14 residues. CDR3 amino acids: CSVDPSGQGVLAFF. CDR3 nucleotides: TGCAGCGTCGACCCTTCGGGGCAGGGGGTCTTAGCTTTCTTT.

The chain carries TRBV5-1 and TRBJ1-1; D not resolved. The CDR3 loop spans 16 amino acids. Per germline, CDR1 SGHRS and CDR2 YFSETQ. The V and J ends lost 4 bases and 6 bases respectively, with 22 bases between them. CDR3 sequence reads: CASSEPRSVSGAEAFF. For the CDR3, the DNA is TGCGCCAGCAGCGAACCACGCTCGGTGTCTGGTGCTGAAGCTTTCTTT.

The chain employs TRBV29-1 and TRBJ1-1, with D tentatively TRBD1 (5 bases). Deletions cut 7 bases from V and 3 bases from J, with 9 bases between. This CDR3 has 11 amino acids. Per the germline V gene, CDR1 is SQVTM and CDR2 is ANQGSEA. The CDR3 spells CSAEGHTEAFF. CDR3 DNA sequence: TGCAGCGCCGAGGGACACACTGAAGCTTTCTTT.

The rearrangement links TRBV18 to TRBJ2-7; the D is unclear. This CDR3 has 14 residues. Trimming removed 2 bases from V and 2 bases from J, with 10 bases in between. Germline CDR1 and CDR2: KGHSH and LQKENI. CDR3 amino acids: CASSPNGPPYEQYF. The CDR3 DNA reads TGTGCCAGCTCACCAAATGGGCCCCCCTACGAGCAGTACTTC. The entire variable domain, with the rest obtained from reference TRBV18 and TRBJ2-7, is as follows: NAGVMQNPRHLVRRRGQEARLRCSPMKGHSHVYWYRQLPEEGLKFMVYLQKENIIDESGMPKERFSAEFPKEGPSILRIQQVVRGDSAAYFCASSPNGPPYEQYFGPGTRLTVT.

The chain joins TRBV14 to TRBJ1-1, with a weak D call TRBD1 (6 bases). Germline V lookup: CDR1 SGHDN, CDR2 FVKESK. The length of the CDR3 is 13 residues. With 5 bases removed from V and 5 bases from J, the gap between germline ends came to 12 bases. CDR3 DNA sequence: TGTGCCAGCAGCTACAGGGTGGGAACTGAAGCTTTCTTT. This translates into CASSYRVGTEAFF.

J is TRBJ1-4 and V is TRBV2, with 10 bases that match TRBD1. There are 16 residues in the CDR3. J was trimmed by 4 bases and V by 0 bases; bases with no gene match: 2. The germline gives CDR1 SNHLY, CDR2 FYNNEI. The CDR3 region is CASSEATGGRNEKLFF. CDR3 DNA sequence: TGTGCCAGCAGTGAAGCGACAGGGGGCCGTAATGAAAAACTGTTTTTT.

The chain recombines TRBV5-6 with TRBJ2-3, with 9 bases fitting TRBD2. CDR1 SGHDT and CDR2 YYEEEE come from the germline V gene. The CDR3 is 17 residues long. V trimming: 6 bases; J trimming: 4 bases; junction bases outside the gene matches: 15. The CDR3, as DNA: TGTGCCAGCACCCCAAAAGGGACTAGCATAAAAGCAGATACGCAGTATTTT. Translating gives CASTPKGTSIKADTQYF.

The chain carries TRBV7-2 and TRBJ1-1; D call uncertain. CDR1 and CDR2 from the germline V gene are SGHTA and FQGNSA. Deletions cut 5 bases from V and 10 bases from J, with 14 bases between. This CDR3 spans 12 amino acids. CDR3 in amino acids: CASSLPVLGAFF. The CDR3 nucleotides read TGTGCCAGCAGCCTCCCCGTTCTCGGAGCTTTCTTT.

This rearrangement joins TRBV13 to TRBJ2-7; possible D gene TRBD2, 5 bases. The germline gives CDR1 PRHDT, CDR2 FYEKMQ (reference sequence). This CDR3 has 15 amino acids. The ends were cut back, 5 bases at V and 2 bases at J, with 16 bases in the middle. The CDR3 nucleotides read TGTGCCAGCAGCCCACGGACCACCGGGGCCTACGAGCAGTACTTC. This translates into CASSPRTTGAYEQYF. The full variable domain, with the rest looked up from reference TRBV13 and TRBJ2-7, is AAGVIQSPRHLIKEKRETATLKCYPIPRHDTVYWYQQGPGQDPQFLISFYEKMQSDKGSIPDRFSAQQFSDYHSELNMSSLELGDSALYFCASSPRTTGAYEQYFGPGTRLTVT.

This clonotype was seen only once. The chain carries TRBV3-1 and TRBJ2-5, with D maybe TRBD2 (6 bases). CDR1 and CDR2 (germline): LGHDT, YNNKEL (reference sequence). The V gene lost 5 bases and the J gene lost 0 bases, with 10 bases spanning the gap. This CDR3 is built from 14 residues. The CDR3 reads CASSAWRDQETQYF. The CDR3 nucleotides read TGTGCCAGCAGCGCGTGGAGGGACCAAGAGACCCAGTACTTC.

The rearrangement joins TRBV14 to TRBJ1-1, with D hard to call. Germline loops: CDR1 SGHDN, CDR2 FVKESK. The CDR3 sequence is 14 residues long. V was trimmed by 0 bases and J by 7 bases, leaving 12 bases between them. The CDR3 DNA follows: TGTGCCAGCAGCCAAGATCTGGGGATATTTGAAGCTTTCTTT. Its protein is CASSQDLGIFEAFF.

The V gene is TRBV10-3, the J gene TRBJ2-1, with 12 bases that match TRBD2. Trimming removed 5 bases from V and 9 bases from J; junction bases left unmatched: 8. Looked up from germline, CDR1 is ENHRY and CDR2 is SYGVKD. CDR3 length: 15 residues. The DNA for the CDR3 is TGTGCCATCAGTACAACTAGCGGGAGGTTTGGTGAGCAGTTCTTC. As protein: CAISTTSGRFGEQFF.

V and J are TRBV7-2 and TRBJ2-3; 9 bases match TRBD2. The V and J ends lost 2 bases and 5 bases, in that order; junction bases with no gene match: 8. This CDR3 contains 16 residues. Germline CDR1 is SGHTA and CDR2 is FQGNSA. The CDR3 sequence: CASSLSAGGPGDTQYF. The DNA of the CDR3 is TGTGCCAGCAGCTTATCGGCGGGAGGGCCGGGAGATACGCAGTATTTT.

The chain recombines TRBV4-2 with TRBJ2-1, with D perhaps matching TRBD1 or TRBD2 (5 bases each). The V end was cut by 0 bases, the J end by 9 bases, with 6 bases between. Germline CDR1 and CDR2: LGHNA and YNFKEQ. The CDR3 has 12 residues. Here the CDR3 DNA reads TGTGCCAGCAGCCAAGATGGGGGTGAGCAGTTCTTC. Translated: CASSQDGGEQFF.

This chain uses TRBV5-5 with TRBJ2-3; D gene ambiguous. The CDR3 runs to 13 residues. CDR1 SGHKS and CDR2 YYEKEE come from the germline V gene (reference sequence). V was trimmed by 0 bases and J by 5 bases, leaving 7 bases between them. The CDR3 sequence: CASSLASKDTQYF. The CDR3 nucleotides read TGTGCCAGCAGCTTGGCCAGTAAAGATACGCAGTATTTT.

The chain recombines TRBV11-2 with TRBJ2-5; 10 positions agree with TRBD2. The CDR3 contains 20 residues. With V trimmed by 5 bases and J by 4 bases, 22 bases remained unmatched. Germline V CDR1 and CDR2: SGHAT, FQNNGV. In nucleotides, the CDR3 is TGTGCCAGCAGCCCCCGGGTGGTAGCGGGAGGCCTGGTCGGTCGAGAGACCCAGTACTTC. Its translation: CASSPRVVAGGLVGRETQYF.

This sequence joins TRBV7-9 and TRBJ2-3; D unresolved. The V end was cut by 8 bases, the J end by 5 bases, with 5 bases between. The CDR3 has 10 residues. CDR1 and CDR2 from the germline V gene are SEHNR and FQNEAQ (reference sequence). CDR3: CASAEDTQYF. CDR3 sequence (DNA): TGTGCCAGCGCCGAAGATACGCAGTATTTT.

The rearrangement links TRBV30 to TRBJ2-2; unclear D gene. The V gene lost 3 bases and the J gene lost 3 bases, with 17 bases spanning the gap. This CDR3 is 16 amino acids long. Germline V CDR1 and CDR2: GTSNPN, SVGIG (reference sequence). CDR3 protein: CAWSGSTRKDTGELFF. CDR3 coding DNA: TGTGCCTGGAGCGGTTCTACCAGGAAGGACACCGGGGAGCTGTTTTTT.

The V gene is TRBV6-2 or TRBV6-3, the J gene TRBJ2-2; 9 bases map to TRBD1. Germline CDR1 and CDR2: MNHEY and SVGEGT. Trimming took 8 bases from V and 6 from J; bases not matched to a gene: 13. This CDR3 has 16 amino acids. CDR3 loop: CASGTEDRGGPGELFF. CDR3 coding DNA: TGTGCCAGCGGGACAGAGGACAGGGGCGGTCCCGGGGAGCTGTTTTTT.

This rearrangement joins TRBV15 to TRBJ1-2; 9 positions agree with TRBD1. This CDR3 is 16 amino acids long. The trim removed 0 bases at V and 2 bases at J, leaving 4 bases unmatched. Germline CDR1 LNHNV, CDR2 YYDKDF (reference sequence). The CDR3 here is CATSREGQGKNYGYTF. Here the CDR3 DNA reads TGTGCCACCAGCAGAGAGGGACAGGGAAAAAACTATGGCTACACCTTC.

The CDR3 region has the DNA TGCAGCGTTGAAGGCTCTACTGGCACAGATACGCAGTATTTT. The encoded protein is CSVEGSTGTDTQYF. J is TRBJ2-3 and V is TRBV29-1; the D is unclear. Germline V gene lookup returns CDR1 SQVTM and CDR2 ANQGSEA. V was trimmed by 1 base and J by 1 base, leaving 9 bases between them. The CDR3 runs to 14 residues.